These 20 T cell receptor beta chains were all obtained from the same sample, sequenced in a study of cytomegalovirus exposure and HLA in healthy donors (dated by TCRdb to about 2017). Libraries were prepared through the immunoSEQ multiplex PCR assay. The multiplex PCR relied on a mix of 60 forward primers for TCR Vbeta segments and 13 reverse primers for TCR Jbeta segments. The immuneACCESS repertoire file appears here via TCRdb, limited to in-frame rearrangements. These files lack a portion of the clones; in checked studies, under half of the deficit traces to unresolved V genes, and the cause of the others is not known. The table held for this sample gives approximately 140,000 clones. The leading ten clones occupy 1.5% to 2% of the sample. Sequenced sample: PBMCs. The receptors originated from a woman aged 45-60 years in good health and CMV-seronegative.

J is TRBJ2-7 and V is TRBV6-1, with 12 positions matching TRBD1. The CDR3 runs to 14 residues. From germline, CDR1 is MNHNS and CDR2 SASEGT. The J segment lost 3 bases and the V segment lost 6 bases, leaving 3 bases of the junction unmatched. The CDR3 spells CASRGTGGYYEQYF. CDR3 nucleotides: TGTGCCAGCAGGGGGACAGGGGGCTACTACGAGCAGTACTTC.

The rearrangement joins TRBV4-2 to TRBJ2-3, with 7 bases matching TRBD2. The V gene end was trimmed by 4 bases and the J gene end by 13 bases; junction bases not matched to a gene: 20. Germline CDR1 reads LGHNA; CDR2 reads YNFKEQ. The length of the CDR3 is 16 residues. In DNA form, the CDR3 reads TGTGCCAGCAGCCCAGCGAGGGGAGCGGGAATGAGGGCGGAGTATTTT. Translation: CASSPARGAGMRAEYF.

The rearrangement uses TRBV6-5 and TRBJ2-1; TRBD2 matches 8 bases. CDR1 is MNHEY, CDR2 SVGAGI, per germline. V lost 0 bases and J lost 6; bases outside the gene matches: 7. The CDR3 is 16 amino acids. Here the CDR3 DNA reads TGTGCCAGCAGTTACTCAGGGACTAGTAAGATCAATGAGCAGTTCTTC. Protein sequence: CASSYSGTSKINEQFF.

The chain joins TRBV7-7 to TRBJ2-7, with TRBD1 identical over 8 bases. Germline V gene sequence: CDR1 SSHAT, CDR2 FNYEAQ (reference sequence). This CDR3 has 14 residues. Trimming cost V 5 bases and J 2 bases; bases outside gene matches: 5. The CDR3 DNA is TGTGCCAGCAGCCTCCGGACAGGGCCCTACGAGCAGTACTTC. Translated, it gives CASSLRTGPYEQYF.

This chain uses TRBV5-1 with TRBJ2-2, with TRBD1 identical over 7 bases. The CDR3 is 15 amino acids. Per the germline V gene, CDR1 is SGHRS and CDR2 is YFSETQ. Unmatched junction bases numbered 7, after V lost 5 bases and J lost 3 bases. CDR3 loop: CASSARTGYTGELFF. The CDR3 DNA reads as TGCGCCAGCAGTGCTAGGACAGGATACACCGGGGAGCTGTTTTTT.

The chain carries TRBV6-4 and TRBJ2-2, with D unclear. From germline, CDR1 is MRHNA and CDR2 SNTAGT. The CDR3 consists of 14 residues. Trimming left V 6 bases short and J 1 base short, with 9 bases between. The CDR3 nucleotides are TGTGCCAGCAGAATAGCCCAGAACACCGGGGAGCTGTTTTTT. This encodes CASRIAQNTGELFF.

This chain uses TRBV5-1 with TRBJ1-3; the match to TRBD1 covers 7 bases. V trimming: 4 bases; J trimming: 2 bases; junction bases outside the gene matches: 3. CDR1 is SGHRS and CDR2 is YFSETQ in the germline V gene. The CDR3 extends over 14 amino acids. The CDR3 nucleotides are TGCGCCAGCAGCATAGGGGGCACTGGAAACACCATATATTTT. Translated, it gives CASSIGGTGNTIYF. The full variable domain, with the rest looked up from reference TRBV5-1 and TRBJ1-3, is KAGVTQTPRYLIKTRGQQVTLSCSPISGHRSVSWYQQTPGQGLQFLFEYFSETQRNKGNFPGRFSGRQFSNSRSEMNVSTLELGDSALYLCASSIGGTGNTIYFGEGSWLTVV.

The chain has TRBV6-5 and TRBJ1-4, with D perhaps matching TRBD1 (5 bases). The V end was cut by 2 bases, the J end by 7 bases, with 8 bases between. Per the germline V gene, CDR1 is MNHEY and CDR2 is SVGAGI. The CDR3 contains 13 residues. The CDR3 sequence is CASSYTRGEKLFF. CDR3 DNA sequence: TGTGCCAGCAGTTACACAAGGGGTGAAAAACTGTTTTTT.

The CDR3 sequence: CASSRPSHRGNEQYF. CDR3 DNA sequence: TGTGCCAGCAGCCGCCCTTCTCATAGGGGAAACGAGCAGTACTTC. The V gene is TRBV6-5, the J gene TRBJ2-7; tentative D call: TRBD1 (5 bases). The germline CDR1 and CDR2 sequences are MNHEY and SVGAGI. The CDR3 sequence is 15 residues long. The V gene lost 6 bases and the J gene lost 5 bases, with 20 bases spanning the gap.

The rearrangement joins TRBV5-4 to TRBJ2-2; D unclear. Germline CDR1 SGHNT, CDR2 YYREEE (reference sequence). The CDR3 runs to 13 residues. Trimming took off 6 bases at V and 1 base at J, with 7 bases between the two ends. The CDR3 here is CASKTRNTGELFF. CDR3 coding DNA: TGTGCCAGCAAGACACGGAACACCGGGGAGCTGTTTTTT.

The V gene is TRBV28, the J gene TRBJ1-2; no firm D call. The germline V and J ends were trimmed by 6 bases and 7 bases, with 15 bases remaining between them. This CDR3 has 13 amino acids. The germline CDR1 and CDR2 sequences are MDHEN and SYDVKM. The CDR3 sequence: CASRPRTRAGYTF. In DNA, the CDR3 is TGTGCCAGCAGGCCTAGGACTCGGGCTGGCTACACCTTC.

The chain carries TRBV7-9 and TRBJ1-4; perhaps TRBD1 as D (5 bases). Germline CDR1 reads SEHNR; CDR2 reads FQNEAQ (reference sequence). The CDR3 loop spans 14 amino acids. Trimming left V 2 bases short and J 8 bases short, with 12 bases between. CDR3 DNA: TGTGCCAGCAGCTTACTCCAGGGAGGAGAAAAACTGTTTTTT. Its translation is CASSLLQGGEKLFF.

The chain links TRBV13 to TRBJ2-5, with TRBD2 matching 13 bases. V lost 3 bases, J lost 5 bases, and 15 bases stayed unmatched. Germline V gene lookup returns CDR1 PRHDT and CDR2 FYEKMQ (reference sequence). The CDR3 runs to 19 residues. The CDR3 is CASSFQRLAGGFSGETQYF. The CDR3 DNA is TGTGCCAGCAGCTTCCAACGACTAGCGGGGGGCTTTTCGGGCGAGACCCAGTACTTC.

V is TRBV7-8 and J is TRBJ2-6, with D hard to call. CDR1 SGHVS and CDR2 FQNEAQ come from the germline V gene. The CDR3 has 18 residues. V was shortened by 2 bases and J by 0 bases, with 14 bases between the two germline ends. CDR3 DNA: TGTGCCAGCAGCTTAAGTTTCCGCCCAGGCTCTGGGGCCAACGTCCTGACTTTC. Amino acids: CASSLSFRPGSGANVLTF.

The chain carries TRBV10-3 and TRBJ2-7; D is unresolved. Germline V lookup: CDR1 ENHRY, CDR2 SYGVKD. CDR3 length equals 13 residues. The V end was cut by 3 bases, the J end by 3 bases, with 9 bases between. The DNA for the CDR3 is TGTGCCATCAGTGAATTGAACGGCTACGAGCAGTACTTC. It codes for CAISELNGYEQYF.

The gene calls are TRBV9 and TRBJ1-2; TRBD1 might be the D (6 bases). Per the germline V gene, CDR1 is SGDLS and CDR2 is YYNGEE. V shed 3 bases and J shed 2 bases, with 14 bases lying between them. The CDR3 length is 15 residues. CDR3 in DNA: TGTGCCAGCAGCGCCTCCCCAGGGGCCAACTATGGCTACACCTTC. It yields the protein CASSASPGANYGYTF. Based on the CDR3 plus reference TRBV9 and TRBJ1-2, the full variable domain is DSGVTQTPKHLITATGQRVTLRCSPRSGDLSVYWYQQSLDQGLQFLIQYYNGEERAKGNILERFSAQQFPDLHSELNLSSLELGDSALYFCASSASPGANYGYTFGSGTRLTVV.

This chain connects TRBV5-4 to TRBJ1-1, with D uncertain. The germline V and J ends were trimmed by 0 bases and 5 bases, with 5 bases remaining between them. The CDR3 spans 12 residues. CDR1 is SGHNT and CDR2 is YYREEE in the germline V gene (reference sequence). In DNA form, the CDR3 reads TGTGCCAGCAGCTTGGACAGTACTGAAGCTTTCTTT. It translates to CASSLDSTEAFF.

The J gene is TRBJ1-2, the V gene TRBV28, with a possible D match to TRBD1 (5 bases). Deletions cut 4 bases from V and 8 bases from J, with 17 bases between. The CDR3 spans 14 residues. Germline-derived CDR1 and CDR2 are MDHEN and SYDVKM. In DNA form, the CDR3 reads TGTGCCAGCAGTTGGACCGGACACCGTAAGGGCTACACCTTC. Its protein product is CASSWTGHRKGYTF.

The chain links TRBV6-1 to TRBJ1-2; weak D call: TRBD1 (5 bases). The germline V gene has CDR1 MNHNS and CDR2 SASEGT. V lost 7 bases and J lost 5, with 14 bases in between. The CDR3 spans 13 residues. CDR3: CASTTLTAYGYTF. CDR3 DNA: TGTGCCAGCACTACGTTGACAGCATATGGCTACACCTTC.

J is TRBJ1-2 and V is TRBV5-1; D remains ambiguous. Germline assignment: CDR1 SGHRS and CDR2 YFSETQ. The CDR3 covers 15 residues. Trimming stripped 0 bases from V and 1 base from J, with 10 bases between. Here the CDR3 reads CASSLAVEVNYGYTF. Written as DNA, the CDR3 is TGCGCCAGCAGCTTGGCCGTAGAGGTTAACTATGGCTACACCTTC.